The rows below give T cell receptor beta chains drawn from one sample of a study of T cells in Graves' hyperthyroidism and ophthalmopathy. MiXCR, run by TCRdb on the multiplex PCR reads, gives a single entry per CDR3 protein. The table has some 800,000 distinct CDR3 sequences, around 39% seen once; the top ten hold 7.5% to 9.5%. The sequenced sample consisted of blood. These receptors were collected from a man aged 18 to 30 with Graves' hyperthyroidism. Both conserved end residues are part of each CDR3. A D gene is named only where the DNA matches it firmly. Clone size is shown for a subset of rows, as once, few, many or a class of expanded clone.

J gene,clone size,D gene,V gene,CDR3 DNA,CDR3 protein
TRBJ1-5,.,.,TRBV11-2,TGTGCCAGCAGCGATTCCGGGACCCAGCCCCAGCATTTT,CASSDSGTQPQHF
TRBJ1-3,.,.,TRBV5-1,TGCGCCAGCAGCGGGGGTCGGAGCTCTGGAAACACCATATATTTT,CASSGGRSSGNTIYF
TRBJ1-2,many,.,TRBV7-2,TGTGCCAGCAGCTTAGATAACAGGCTTAACGGCTACACCTTC,CASSLDNRLNGYTF
TRBJ2-2,once,.,TRBV20-1,TGCAGTGCTAGCATGGGAGGAGACTTCGAGGAGCTGTTTTTT,CSASMGGDFEELFF
TRBJ1-5,.,TRBD1,TRBV10-3,TGTGCCAGCAGTACGACAGGGCTGTCGGTCAATCAGCCCCAGCATTTT,CASSTTGLSVNQPQHF
TRBJ2-7,.,.,TRBV20-1,TGCAGTGCCGCGGGCGGGGCCCGCCTTTACGAGCAGTACTTC,CSAAGGARLYEQYF
TRBJ1-3,.,.,TRBV7-9,TGTGCCAGCAGCTTATTCGTCAGTGCTGGAAACACCATATATTTT,CASSLFVSAGNTIYF
TRBJ1-2,.,.,TRBV19,TGTGCCAGCAGCCCGGGGACCGGGGTTTATGGCTACGCCTTC,CASSPGTGVYGYAF
TRBJ1-4,few,TRBD1,TRBV12-3/TRBV12-4,TGTGCCAGCAGTCCAAACGGGACAGGGAAACTGTTTTTT,CASSPNGTGKLFF
TRBJ2-5,.,TRBD2,TRBV2,TGTGCCAGCAGCGTTGGACTAGCGGTGGAGACCCAGTACTTC,CASSVGLAVETQYF
TRBJ2-7,few,TRBD1,TRBV7-9,TGTGCCAGCAGTTTTGACAGGGGGAACTACGAGCAGTACTTC,CASSFDRGNYEQYF
TRBJ2-7,few,.,TRBV9,TGTGCCAGCAGCGCCTCAGCGGGTAGTTCCTACGAGCAGTACTTC,CASSASAGSSYEQYF
TRBJ1-2,few,.,TRBV10-3,TGTGCCATCAGTGAAGGGGAGGGGGACGGCTACACCTTC,CAISEGEGDGYTF
TRBJ1-5,few,.,TRBV20-1,TGCAGCTTAGGACACAGGACTAATCAGCCCCAGCATTTT,CSLGHRTNQPQHF
TRBJ1-1,few,.,TRBV7-6,TGTGCCAGCAGCTTAGTGAGGGTACGGGACACTGAAGCTTTCTTT,CASSLVRVRDTEAFF
TRBJ2-7,.,.,TRBV21-1,TGTGCCAGCAGCAACCGGGACAGGGGTAAATACGAGCAGTACTTC,CASSNRDRGKYEQYF
TRBJ1-2,many,.,TRBV19,TGTGCCAGTAGTACCAGCACTGACAAGGTCTATGGCTACACCTTC,CASSTSTDKVYGYTF
TRBJ2-6,many,.,TRBV19,TGTGCCAGTGGCCCAAGGGTCTCTGGGGCCAACGTCCTGACTTTC,CASGPRVSGANVLTF
TRBJ1-2,.,.,TRBV7-9,TGTGCCAGCAGCCCGGGCGGAATTCACGGCTACACCTTC,CASSPGGIHGYTF
TRBJ2-7,.,.,TRBV2,TGTGCCAGCAGTCTTTTTAAGACCTACGAGCAGTACTTC,CASSLFKTYEQYF
TRBJ2-2,.,TRBD2,TRBV5-1,TGCGCCAGCAGCCAAGTCCCAGCGGGAGCCTCGAACACCGGGGAGCTGTTTTTT,CASSQVPAGASNTGELFF
TRBJ1-2,.,.,TRBV20-1,TGCAGTGCCAGGGTTCTCTCGGGAGGGGGAAGGAACTATGGCTACACCTTC,CSARVLSGGGRNYGYTF
TRBJ1-4,.,.,TRBV10-3,TGTGCCATCAGTGAGTTTGAGGGGGCTAATGAAAAACTGTTTTTT,CAISEFEGANEKLFF
TRBJ2-7,many,TRBD2,TRBV2,TGTGCCAGCAGTGAAGCGGTAGCGGGAAGCTACGAGCAGTACTTC,CASSEAVAGSYEQYF
TRBJ1-1,many,TRBD1,TRBV29-1,TGCAGCGTGGACAGGGGAAGAATGGCTTTCTTT,CSVDRGRMAFF
TRBJ2-2,.,TRBD2,TRBV9,TGTGCCAGCAGCGTAATTTTGGGCCCCGGGGGGGACACCGGGGAGCTGTTTTTT,CASSVILGPGGDTGELFF
TRBJ2-5,.,.,TRBV5-5,TGTGCCAGCAGCTTACCTCCCCTTCCGTACCAAGAGACCCAGTACTTC,CASSLPPLPYQETQYF
TRBJ2-7,many,TRBD2,TRBV7-8,TGTGCCAGCAGCTTAGGAGTAGCGGGAGGACGGGCCTACGAGCAGTACTTC,CASSLGVAGGRAYEQYF
TRBJ2-1,few,.,TRBV7-2,TGTGCCAGCAGCTTACGGCAGACCTACAATGAGCAGTTCTTC,CASSLRQTYNEQFF
TRBJ1-5,.,TRBD1,TRBV7-3,TGTGCCAGCAGCTTAAATCAGGGGGCGCATCAGCCCCAGCATTTT,CASSLNQGAHQPQHF
TRBJ1-2,.,.,TRBV12-3/TRBV12-4,TGTGCCAGCAGTTTAGGGGGGAGAGGCGACGGCTACACCTTC,CASSLGGRGDGYTF
TRBJ2-7,.,TRBD2,TRBV2,TGTGCCAGCAGTAGGTCCGGGACTAGCGTCTACGAGCAGTACTTC,CASSRSGTSVYEQYF
TRBJ1-1,few,.,TRBV6-6,TGTGCCAGCAGAGGAGGGGTGGATGAAGCTTTCTTT,CASRGGVDEAFF
TRBJ1-1,.,.,TRBV9,TGTGCCAGCAGCCAACGGGACACGACTGAAGCTTTCTTT,CASSQRDTTEAFF
TRBJ2-7,.,.,TRBV6-6,TGTGCCAGCGAGCAGGCCAGACACTACGAGCAGTACTTC,CASEQARHYEQYF
TRBJ1-1,once,.,TRBV11-2,TGTGCCAGCAGCTTAGGACGGGTTCTCCGAGGAGCTTTCTTT,CASSLGRVLRGAFF
TRBJ2-5,.,.,TRBV5-4,TGTGCCAGCAGCTTGGCGAATTCAGAGACCCAGTACTTC,CASSLANSETQYF
TRBJ2-5,.,.,TRBV12-3/TRBV12-4,TGTGCCAGCAGTTTGCAGGTGTACCAAGAGACCCAGTACTTC,CASSLQVYQETQYF
TRBJ2-7,.,.,TRBV10-3,TGTGCCAGCAGTTACTCTGTGGTAGCATTCTCCTACGAGCAGTACTTC,CASSYSVVAFSYEQYF
TRBJ1-3,.,.,TRBV7-2,TGTGCCAGCAGCTCACAGGGTGGAGACACCATATATTTT,CASSSQGGDTIYF
TRBJ1-1,many,.,TRBV29-1,TGCAGCAGTACCTACTCGGTGAACACTGAAGCTTTCTTT,CSSTYSVNTEAFF
TRBJ2-2,.,.,TRBV6-5,TGTGCCAGCAGTTATGGCTACGGCGGGGGCGCCGGGGAGCTGTTTTTT,CASSYGYGGGAGELFF
TRBJ1-4,.,.,TRBV7-9,TGTGCCAGCAGCTCCCCAGGTAGTAATGAAAAACTGTTTTTT,CASSSPGSNEKLFF
TRBJ2-2,.,.,TRBV5-4,TGTGCCACGAGGGGAGCCTCCACCGGGGAGCTGTTTTTT,CATRGASTGELFF
TRBJ2-7,few,.,TRBV14,TGTGCCAGCAGCCTCTCCGGCGGATCGGGCGAGCAGTACTTC,CASSLSGGSGEQYF
TRBJ2-5,.,.,TRBV6-5,TGTGCCAGCAGCACGGGCCCCCTGGGGGAGACCCAGTACTTC,CASSTGPLGETQYF
TRBJ2-5,many,.,TRBV29-1,TGCAGCGTCCTCCGGGACACCGTAGAGACCCAGTACTTC,CSVLRDTVETQYF
TRBJ2-5,many,TRBD2,TRBV10-1,TGCGCCAGCAGTGAGTTGGGGACTAGCGGACAAGAGACCCAGTACTTC,CASSELGTSGQETQYF
TRBJ1-5,.,.,TRBV7-2,TGTGCCAGCAGCTTATCCCCAGCGGCAGGCGGAAATCAGCCCCAGCATTTT,CASSLSPAAGGNQPQHF